A selection of T cell receptor beta chains follows, all from one sample in a study of T-cell reconstitution after alpha-beta-depleted transplantation in children. TCRdb used MiXCR to reprocess the PCR reads, holding one entry per CDR3 protein. Here the sample spans around 700,000 distinct CDR3 sequences, under 15% being singletons. This sample comprised PBMCs, obtained before TCRalphabeta/CD19-depleted stem cell transplant. These receptors all stem from a girl between 2 and 10 years old with congenital amegakaryocytic thrombocytopenia, due to receive a stem cell transplant. Both conserved end residues are part of each CDR3. The D gene is left open where the match is weak. Rows may omit the clone size; those that give it use once, few, many or a size class.

v_call: TRBV12-3/TRBV12-4
d_call: .
j_call: TRBJ2-5
clone_size: .
cdr3_nt: TGTGCCAGCAAAACACCATCCCCTTACCAAGAGACCCAGTACTTC
cdr3_aa: CASKTPSPYQETQYF

v_call: TRBV15
d_call: TRBD1
j_call: TRBJ2-7
clone_size: .
cdr3_nt: TGTGCCACCAGCAGAGATCCCCCGGACAGGGGGCTCTCCTACGAGCAGTACTTC
cdr3_aa: CATSRDPPDRGLSYEQYF

v_call: TRBV5-1
d_call: TRBD2
j_call: TRBJ2-1
clone_size: few
cdr3_nt: TGCGCCAGCAGCTTGGCCCCCCTAGCGGGAATGAATGAGCAGTTCTTC
cdr3_aa: CASSLAPLAGMNEQFF

v_call: TRBV4-1
d_call: .
j_call: TRBJ2-2
clone_size: .
cdr3_nt: TGCGCCAGCACCTCCAGGGGCGACTGGAACACCGGGGAGCTGTTTTTT
cdr3_aa: CASTSRGDWNTGELFF

v_call: TRBV6-1
d_call: .
j_call: TRBJ2-1
clone_size: few
cdr3_nt: TGTGCCAGCATGGAGGACCCCTACAATGAGCAGTTCTTC
cdr3_aa: CASMEDPYNEQFF

v_call: TRBV7-2
d_call: TRBD2
j_call: TRBJ2-1
clone_size: .
cdr3_nt: TGTGCCAGCAGCTTAGTAGCTAGCGGGAGGGCCAATGAGCAGTTCTTC
cdr3_aa: CASSLVASGRANEQFF

v_call: TRBV20-1
d_call: TRBD2
j_call: TRBJ2-5
clone_size: many
cdr3_nt: TGCAGTGTTACTAGCGGAAAAGAGACCCAGTACTTC
cdr3_aa: CSVTSGKETQYF

v_call: TRBV12-3/TRBV12-4
d_call: .
j_call: TRBJ1-5
clone_size: many
cdr3_nt: TGTGCCAGCAGTTTAGGAGGGGGTAGCAATCAGCCCCAGCATTTT
cdr3_aa: CASSLGGGSNQPQHF

v_call: TRBV7-2
d_call: .
j_call: TRBJ2-5
clone_size: .
cdr3_nt: TGTGCCAGCAGCTTAGAAGCGATCCAAGAGACCCAGTACTTC
cdr3_aa: CASSLEAIQETQYF

v_call: TRBV20-1
d_call: TRBD2
j_call: TRBJ2-7
clone_size: few
cdr3_nt: TGCAGTGCTAGCCCTAGCGGGGGAAGCTCCTACGAGCAGTACTTC
cdr3_aa: CSASPSGGSSYEQYF

v_call: TRBV5-1
d_call: .
j_call: TRBJ1-2
clone_size: .
cdr3_nt: TGCGCCAGCAGCTTGATGCGAGGGCGGGATGGCTACACCTTC
cdr3_aa: CASSLMRGRDGYTF

v_call: TRBV5-1
d_call: .
j_call: TRBJ2-2
clone_size: few
cdr3_nt: TGCGCCAGCAGCTTGGTCACGACAAGCTCTACCGGGGAGCTGTTTTTT
cdr3_aa: CASSLVTTSSTGELFF

v_call: TRBV20-1
d_call: .
j_call: TRBJ1-1
clone_size: few
cdr3_nt: TGCAGTGCTAGCCCCGGCGGAAGCCCTAACACTGAAGCTTTCTTT
cdr3_aa: CSASPGGSPNTEAFF

v_call: TRBV5-1
d_call: .
j_call: TRBJ1-5
clone_size: few
cdr3_nt: TGCGCCAGCAGCCGGTTGAGCAATCAGCCCCAGCATTTT
cdr3_aa: CASSRLSNQPQHF

v_call: TRBV12-3/TRBV12-4
d_call: .
j_call: TRBJ1-5
clone_size: many
cdr3_nt: TGTGCCAGCAGTACCCGGGATTCCGGGGGTCAGCCCCAGCATTTT
cdr3_aa: CASSTRDSGGQPQHF

v_call: TRBV20-1
d_call: .
j_call: TRBJ2-7
clone_size: .
cdr3_nt: TGCAGTGCGAGACAGGTACCATCCTACGAGCAGTACTTC
cdr3_aa: CSARQVPSYEQYF

v_call: TRBV20-1
d_call: .
j_call: TRBJ2-1
clone_size: many
cdr3_nt: TGCAGTGCTAGATCTACTACTTCCTACAATGAGCAGTTCTTC
cdr3_aa: CSARSTTSYNEQFF

v_call: TRBV6-4
d_call: TRBD1
j_call: TRBJ2-3
clone_size: .
cdr3_nt: TGTGCCAGCAGTGAGAGTGACAGGGGAACGCAGTATTTT
cdr3_aa: CASSESDRGTQYF

v_call: TRBV7-9
d_call: TRBD2
j_call: TRBJ2-7
clone_size: few
cdr3_nt: TGTGCCAGCAGCTTAAGCTCGGGAGGGCACGAGCAGTACTTC
cdr3_aa: CASSLSSGGHEQYF

v_call: TRBV28
d_call: .
j_call: TRBJ1-5
clone_size: many
cdr3_nt: TGTGCCAGCAGATCGCCGAATCAGCCCCAGCATTTT
cdr3_aa: CASRSPNQPQHF

v_call: TRBV7-2
d_call: .
j_call: TRBJ2-3
clone_size: many
cdr3_nt: TGTGCCAGCAGCTTATCGAGACACAGGTTTGGAACAGATACGCAGTATTTT
cdr3_aa: CASSLSRHRFGTDTQYF

v_call: TRBV5-1
d_call: .
j_call: TRBJ2-1
clone_size: many
cdr3_nt: TGCGCCAGCAGCACTATGCAGGGAAAGCTAGGCAATGAGCAGTTCTTC
cdr3_aa: CASSTMQGKLGNEQFF

v_call: TRBV20-1
d_call: TRBD1
j_call: TRBJ2-7
clone_size: .
cdr3_nt: TGCAGTGCTAGAGATGGGACAGGGAGAACCTACGAGCAGTACTTC
cdr3_aa: CSARDGTGRTYEQYF

v_call: TRBV20-1
d_call: .
j_call: TRBJ2-3
clone_size: many
cdr3_nt: TGCAGTGCTTATGGCGGGAACAGCATCAGCACAGATACGCAGTATTTT
cdr3_aa: CSAYGGNSISTDTQYF

v_call: TRBV18
d_call: .
j_call: TRBJ2-1
clone_size: .
cdr3_nt: TGTGCCAGCTCAGGGGGACTCAACAATGAGCAGTTCTTC
cdr3_aa: CASSGGLNNEQFF

v_call: TRBV5-1
d_call: .
j_call: TRBJ2-1
clone_size: many
cdr3_nt: TGCGCCAGCAGCCGTACACTTGGAAGCTCCTACAATGAGCAGTTCTTC
cdr3_aa: CASSRTLGSSYNEQFF

v_call: TRBV27
d_call: .
j_call: TRBJ2-1
clone_size: few
cdr3_nt: TGTGCCAGCAGTTTCCTACCAGACGGATCCTACAATGAGCAGTTCTTC
cdr3_aa: CASSFLPDGSYNEQFF

v_call: TRBV7-2
d_call: .
j_call: TRBJ2-3
clone_size: many
cdr3_nt: TGTGCCAGCAGCTTAGAACTGCTATCTAGCACAGATACGCAGTATTTT
cdr3_aa: CASSLELLSSTDTQYF

v_call: TRBV20-1
d_call: TRBD2
j_call: TRBJ2-1
clone_size: many
cdr3_nt: TGCAGTGCTACTCCGGGACTAGCGTTGTACAATGAGCAGTTCTTC
cdr3_aa: CSATPGLALYNEQFF

v_call: TRBV2
d_call: TRBD2
j_call: TRBJ2-1
clone_size: few
cdr3_nt: TGTGCCAGCAGTGAACGACTAGCGGGAGACGTCTTTTCGTACAATGAGCAGTTCTTC
cdr3_aa: CASSERLAGDVFSYNEQFF

v_call: TRBV20-1
d_call: TRBD2
j_call: TRBJ2-1
clone_size: few
cdr3_nt: TGCAGTGCTATATACCCCAGCGGGGACTACAATGAGCAGTTCTTC
cdr3_aa: CSAIYPSGDYNEQFF

v_call: TRBV4-1
d_call: .
j_call: TRBJ2-7
clone_size: few
cdr3_nt: TGCGCCAGCAGCCAAGAGATCCAGGGTGTCTACGAGCAGTACTTC
cdr3_aa: CASSQEIQGVYEQYF

v_call: TRBV24-1
d_call: .
j_call: TRBJ2-7
clone_size: many
cdr3_nt: TGTGCCACCCAAGCAAGCAACTCCTACGAGCAGTACTTC
cdr3_aa: CATQASNSYEQYF

v_call: TRBV20-1
d_call: .
j_call: TRBJ1-1
clone_size: many
cdr3_nt: TGCAGTGCTAGAGTAGGAGGAGGGCAGGTTGAAGCTTTCTTT
cdr3_aa: CSARVGGGQVEAFF

v_call: TRBV10-3
d_call: .
j_call: TRBJ2-5
clone_size: few
cdr3_nt: TGTGCCATCAGTGAGGGCACTTACTCAGGAGAGACCCAGTACTTC
cdr3_aa: CAISEGTYSGETQYF

v_call: TRBV7-2
d_call: .
j_call: TRBJ2-5
clone_size: .
cdr3_nt: TGTGCCAGCAGCTCCCGGTGGGAAGAGACCCAGTACTTC
cdr3_aa: CASSSRWEETQYF

v_call: TRBV20-1
d_call: .
j_call: TRBJ1-4
clone_size: many
cdr3_nt: TGCAGTGCTAGAAGTAGGGAGCTACCAACTAATGAAAAACTGTTTTTT
cdr3_aa: CSARSRELPTNEKLFF

v_call: TRBV20-1
d_call: .
j_call: TRBJ1-5
clone_size: .
cdr3_nt: TGCAGTGCTAGAGAGTCAGGGCTTGGGGCCAATCAGCCCCAGCATTTT
cdr3_aa: CSARESGLGANQPQHF

v_call: TRBV6-1
d_call: .
j_call: TRBJ1-6
clone_size: many
cdr3_nt: TGTGCCAGCAGTCGCAGGGAGAGCTCCTATAATTCACCCCTCCACTTT
cdr3_aa: CASSRRESSYNSPLHF

v_call: TRBV20-1
d_call: .
j_call: TRBJ2-2
clone_size: many
cdr3_nt: TGCAGTGCCCGGGTTGACGGTTTATCCGGGGAGCTGTTTTTT
cdr3_aa: CSARVDGLSGELFF

v_call: TRBV20-1
d_call: .
j_call: TRBJ1-5
clone_size: many
cdr3_nt: TGCAGTGCTATTAGGATTAATAGCAATCAGCCCCAGCATTTT
cdr3_aa: CSAIRINSNQPQHF

v_call: TRBV5-1
d_call: .
j_call: TRBJ2-3
clone_size: .
cdr3_nt: TGCGCCAGCAGCTTGGTCGACGCGGCATCAGATACGCAGTATTTT
cdr3_aa: CASSLVDAASDTQYF

v_call: TRBV12-3/TRBV12-4
d_call: .
j_call: TRBJ2-2
clone_size: many
cdr3_nt: TGTGCCAGCAGTTTACTGGCGGACGGGGAGCTGTTTTTT
cdr3_aa: CASSLLADGELFF

v_call: TRBV5-6
d_call: .
j_call: TRBJ2-1
clone_size: .
cdr3_nt: TGTGCCAGCAGCCCAACAGTACTGGATGAGCTGTTCTTC
cdr3_aa: CASSPTVLDELFF

v_call: TRBV28
d_call: TRBD2
j_call: TRBJ2-1
clone_size: many
cdr3_nt: TGTGCCAGCAGTCTAAGACTAGCGGGAGACGACCAGTTCTTC
cdr3_aa: CASSLRLAGDDQFF

v_call: TRBV11-2
d_call: .
j_call: TRBJ2-7
clone_size: .
cdr3_nt: TGTGCCAGCAGCTACTTACGGGGGTCGGGGTACGAGCAGTACTTC
cdr3_aa: CASSYLRGSGYEQYF

v_call: TRBV3-1
d_call: .
j_call: TRBJ1-1
clone_size: many
cdr3_nt: TGTGCCAGCAACCTCGGTGGGGCGAACACTGAAGCTTTCTTT
cdr3_aa: CASNLGGANTEAFF

v_call: TRBV5-1
d_call: TRBD2
j_call: TRBJ2-5
clone_size: many
cdr3_nt: TGCGCCAGCAGCTTGGAATCTGGGCAGGGAGGGTACCAAGAGACCCAGTACTTC
cdr3_aa: CASSLESGQGGYQETQYF